This T cell receptor beta chain was recorded in a study of CD8 T cells in ankylosing spondylitis. Whole-study results and caveats: Matched ankylosing spondylitis synovial fluid reportedly contained a significantly enriched population of disease-linked clones. Seemingly characteristic of ankylosing spondylitis blood was a TCR beta motif consisting of roughly 8 highly homologous variants. Both synovial fluid and blood in reactive arthritis had previously been reported to carry some motif variants.

5'-RACE, quantitative and with molecular barcodes, yielded the TCR beta libraries. TCRdb independently ran MiXCR on the 5' RACE reads; one entry per CDR3 protein. The sample consists of approximately 200,000 distinct CDR3 sequences, 13% of them appearing once. The CDR3 runs to 14 residues. From germline, CDR1 is SGHRS and CDR2 YFSETQ. V lost 2 bases to trimming and J lost 4 bases; unmatched junction nucleotides: 3. This clonotype appeared many times. Its antigen is not identified. The chain uses TRBV5-1 and TRBJ1-1, with 9 bases fitting TRBD1. The clonotype comes from a female donor with ankylosing spondylitis or in good health (not recorded which). The sample comprised blood, either unsorted or a sorted T cell fraction (not recorded which). For the CDR3, the DNA is TGCGCCAGCAGCTTCGGGACAGGGCTCACTGAAGCTTTCTTT. It encodes CASSFGTGLTEAFF.